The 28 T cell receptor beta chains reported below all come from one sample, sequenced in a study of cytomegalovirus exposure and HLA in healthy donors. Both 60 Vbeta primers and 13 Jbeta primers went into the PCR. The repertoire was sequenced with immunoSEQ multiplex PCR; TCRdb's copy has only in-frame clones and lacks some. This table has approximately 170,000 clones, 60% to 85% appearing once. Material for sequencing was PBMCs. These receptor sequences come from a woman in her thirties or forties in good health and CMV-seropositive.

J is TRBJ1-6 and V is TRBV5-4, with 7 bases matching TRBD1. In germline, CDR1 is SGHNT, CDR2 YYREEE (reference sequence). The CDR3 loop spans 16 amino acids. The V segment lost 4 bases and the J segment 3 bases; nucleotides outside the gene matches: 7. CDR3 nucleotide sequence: TGTGCCAGCAGCCCCGGACAGGCGGACTATAATTCACCCCTCCACTTT. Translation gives CASSPGQADYNSPLHF.

The CDR3 reads CASSREGFPLDTQYF. CDR3 DNA: TGTGCCAGCTCCCGGGAAGGATTCCCTTTAGATACGCAGTATTTT. The chain links TRBV18 to TRBJ2-3; possible D gene TRBD2, 5 bases. V lost 6 bases, J lost 5 bases, and 18 bases lay in between. Looked up from germline, CDR1 is KGHSH and CDR2 is LQKENI. The CDR3 sequence is 15 residues long.

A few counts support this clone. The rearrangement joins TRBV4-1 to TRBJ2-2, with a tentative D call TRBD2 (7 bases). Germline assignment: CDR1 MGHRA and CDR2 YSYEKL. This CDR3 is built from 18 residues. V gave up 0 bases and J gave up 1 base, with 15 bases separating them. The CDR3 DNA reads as TGCGCCAGCAGCCAAGATAAAGGGGGGGCACAGAACACCGGGGAGCTGTTTTTT. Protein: CASSQDKGGAQNTGELFF.

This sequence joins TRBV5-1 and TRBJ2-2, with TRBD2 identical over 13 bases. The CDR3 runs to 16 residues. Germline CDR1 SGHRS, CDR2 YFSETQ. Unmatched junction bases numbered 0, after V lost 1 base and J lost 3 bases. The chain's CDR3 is CASSLTSGGDTGELFF. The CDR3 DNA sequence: TGCGCCAGCAGCTTGACTAGCGGGGGGGACACCGGGGAGCTGTTTTTT.

The CDR3 reads CASSPRGSEAFF. CDR3 in DNA: TGTGCCAGCTCACCAAGGGGCTCTGAAGCTTTCTTT. The gene calls are TRBV18 and TRBJ1-1; possible D gene TRBD1, 5 bases. Germline lookup yields CDR1 KGHSH and CDR2 LQKENI. Trimming cost V 2 bases and J 6 bases, with 7 bases left between them. This CDR3 has 12 amino acids.

CDR3 bases: TGTGCCAGTAGACCAGGATTCAATCAGCCCCAGCATTTT. It yields the protein CASRPGFNQPQHF. The chain is built from TRBV19 and TRBJ1-5; no firm D call. V was cut by 6 bases and J by 3 bases, with 9 bases left in between. The V gene's germline CDR1 is LNHDA and CDR2 SQIVND (reference sequence). CDR3 length equals 13 residues.

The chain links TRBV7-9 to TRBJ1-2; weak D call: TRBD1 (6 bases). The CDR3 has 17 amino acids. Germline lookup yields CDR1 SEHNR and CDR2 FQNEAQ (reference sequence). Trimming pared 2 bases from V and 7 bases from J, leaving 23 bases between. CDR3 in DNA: TGTGCCAGCAGCTTACTCCGAGGGGGGGAATTTTTTGCTGGCTACACCTTC. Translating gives CASSLLRGGEFFAGYTF.

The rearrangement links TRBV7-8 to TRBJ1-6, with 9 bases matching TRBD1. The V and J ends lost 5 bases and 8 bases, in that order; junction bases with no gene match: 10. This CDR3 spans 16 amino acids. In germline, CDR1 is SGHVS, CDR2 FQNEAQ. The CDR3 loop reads CASSGPGTGKDSPLHF. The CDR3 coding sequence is TGTGCCAGCAGCGGCCCCGGGACAGGGAAAGATTCACCCCTCCACTTT. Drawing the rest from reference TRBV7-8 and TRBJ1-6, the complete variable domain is GAGVSQSPRYKVAKRGQDVALRCDPISGHVSLFWYQQALGQGPEFLTYFQNEAQLDKSGLPSDRFFAERPEGSVSTLKIQRTQQEDSAVYLCASSGPGTGKDSPLHFGNGTRLTVT.

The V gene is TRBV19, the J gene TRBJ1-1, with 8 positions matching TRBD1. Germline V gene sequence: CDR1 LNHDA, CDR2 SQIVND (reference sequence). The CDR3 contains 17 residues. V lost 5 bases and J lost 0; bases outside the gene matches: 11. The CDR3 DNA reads TGTGCCAGTAGTGATTGGGGGACAGGTTTGGTGAACACTGAAGCTTTCTTT. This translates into CASSDWGTGLVNTEAFF.

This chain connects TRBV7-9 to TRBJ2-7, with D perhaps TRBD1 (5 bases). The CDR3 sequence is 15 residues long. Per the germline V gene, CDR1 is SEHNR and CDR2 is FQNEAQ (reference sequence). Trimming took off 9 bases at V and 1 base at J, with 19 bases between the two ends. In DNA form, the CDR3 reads TGTGCCAGACTACCTCGCAGGGAAGGTTCCTACGAGCAGTACTTC. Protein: CARLPRREGSYEQYF. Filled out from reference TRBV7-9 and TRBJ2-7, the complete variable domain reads DTGVSQNPRHKITKRGQNVTFRCDPISEHNRLYWYRQTLGQGPEFLTYFQNEAQLEKSRLLSDRFSAERPKGSFSTLEIQRTEQGDSAMYLCARLPRREGSYEQYFGPGTRLTVT.

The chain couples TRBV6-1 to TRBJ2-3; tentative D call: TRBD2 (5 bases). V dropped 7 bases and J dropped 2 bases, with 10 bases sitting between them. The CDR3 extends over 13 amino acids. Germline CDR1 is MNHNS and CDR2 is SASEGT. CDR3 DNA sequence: TGTGCCAGCAAGACGAGGGCCACAGATACGCAGTATTTT. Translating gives CASKTRATDTQYF.

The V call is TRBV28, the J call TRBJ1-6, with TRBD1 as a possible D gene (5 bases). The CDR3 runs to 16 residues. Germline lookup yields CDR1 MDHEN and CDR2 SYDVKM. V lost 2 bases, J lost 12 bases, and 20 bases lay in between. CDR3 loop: CASSLPSGQGLKPLHF. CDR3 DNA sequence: TGTGCCAGCAGTTTACCGTCGGGCCAGGGATTAAAACCCCTCCACTTT.

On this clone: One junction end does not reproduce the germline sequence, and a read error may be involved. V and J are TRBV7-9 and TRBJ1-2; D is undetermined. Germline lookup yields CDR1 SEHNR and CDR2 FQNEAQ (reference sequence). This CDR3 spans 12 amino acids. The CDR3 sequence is CSSSHGYYGYTF. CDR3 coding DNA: TGTTCCAGCAGCCATGGCTACTATGGCTACACCTTC.

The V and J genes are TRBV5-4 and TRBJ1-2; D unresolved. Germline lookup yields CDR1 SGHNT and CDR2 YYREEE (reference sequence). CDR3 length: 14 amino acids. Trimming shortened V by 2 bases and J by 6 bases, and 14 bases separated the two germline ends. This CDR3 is CASSLPTIHDGYTF. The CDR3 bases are TGTGCCAGCAGCTTACCGACAATTCACGATGGCTACACCTTC.

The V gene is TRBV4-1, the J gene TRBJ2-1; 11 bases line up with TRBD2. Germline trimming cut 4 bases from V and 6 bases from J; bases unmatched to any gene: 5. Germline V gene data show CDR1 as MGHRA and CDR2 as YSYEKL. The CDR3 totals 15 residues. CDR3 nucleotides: TGCGCCAGCAGCCCGACTAGCGGGGTTCTCAATGAGCAGTTCTTC. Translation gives CASSPTSGVLNEQFF.

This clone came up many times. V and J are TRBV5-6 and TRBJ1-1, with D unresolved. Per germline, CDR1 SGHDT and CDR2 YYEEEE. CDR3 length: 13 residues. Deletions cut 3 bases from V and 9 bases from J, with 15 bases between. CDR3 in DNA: TGTGCCAGCAGCTCCGATTTTTCAGTTCAAGCTTTCTTT. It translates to CASSSDFSVQAFF.

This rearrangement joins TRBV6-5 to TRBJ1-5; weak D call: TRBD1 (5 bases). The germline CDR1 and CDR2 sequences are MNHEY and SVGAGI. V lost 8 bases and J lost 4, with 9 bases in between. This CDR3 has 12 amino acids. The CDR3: CASRTQNQPQHF. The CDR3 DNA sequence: TGTGCCAGCCGGACACAAAATCAGCCCCAGCATTTT.

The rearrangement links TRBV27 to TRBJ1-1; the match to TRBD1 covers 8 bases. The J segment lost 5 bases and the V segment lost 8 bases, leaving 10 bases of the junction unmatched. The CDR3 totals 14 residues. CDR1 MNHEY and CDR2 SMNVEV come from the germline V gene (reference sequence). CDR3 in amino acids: CASRRDRGGTEAFF. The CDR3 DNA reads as TGTGCCAGCCGCAGAGACAGGGGAGGAACTGAAGCTTTCTTT.

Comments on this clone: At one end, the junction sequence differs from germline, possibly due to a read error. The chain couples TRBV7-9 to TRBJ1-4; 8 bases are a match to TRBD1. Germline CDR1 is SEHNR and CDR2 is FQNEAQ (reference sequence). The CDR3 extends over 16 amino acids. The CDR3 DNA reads TGTTCCAGCAGCCCCGGACAGGGCCCAACTAATGAAAAACTGTTTTTT. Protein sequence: CSSSPGQGPTNEKLFF.

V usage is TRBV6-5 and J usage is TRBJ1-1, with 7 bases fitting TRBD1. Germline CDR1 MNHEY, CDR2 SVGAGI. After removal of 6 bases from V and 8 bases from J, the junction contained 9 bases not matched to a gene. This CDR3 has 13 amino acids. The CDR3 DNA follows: TGTGCCAGCAGAAGAACTGGACAGGTGGAAGCTTTCTTT. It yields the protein CASRRTGQVEAFF.

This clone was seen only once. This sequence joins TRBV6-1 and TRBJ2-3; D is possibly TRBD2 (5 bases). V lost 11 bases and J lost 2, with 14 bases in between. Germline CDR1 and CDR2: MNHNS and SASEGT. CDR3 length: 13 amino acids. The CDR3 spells CAAQRAYTDTQYF. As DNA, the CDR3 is TGTGCCGCCCAGAGGGCTTACACAGATACGCAGTATTTT.

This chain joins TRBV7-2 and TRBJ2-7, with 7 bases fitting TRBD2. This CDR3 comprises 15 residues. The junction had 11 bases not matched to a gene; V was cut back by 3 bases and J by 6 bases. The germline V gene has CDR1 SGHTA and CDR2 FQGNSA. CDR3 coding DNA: TGTGCCAGCAGCTTCCGCGGGTTCAGCGGGGTCGAGCAGTACTTC. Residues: CASSFRGFSGVEQYF.

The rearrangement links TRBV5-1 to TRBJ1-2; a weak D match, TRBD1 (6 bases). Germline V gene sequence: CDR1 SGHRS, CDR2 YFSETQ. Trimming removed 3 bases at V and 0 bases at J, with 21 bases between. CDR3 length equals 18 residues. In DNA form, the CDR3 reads TGCGCCAGCAGCTCAGGGGCCATGAGCCCTCGCTCTAACTATGGCTACACCTTC. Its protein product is CASSSGAMSPRSNYGYTF.

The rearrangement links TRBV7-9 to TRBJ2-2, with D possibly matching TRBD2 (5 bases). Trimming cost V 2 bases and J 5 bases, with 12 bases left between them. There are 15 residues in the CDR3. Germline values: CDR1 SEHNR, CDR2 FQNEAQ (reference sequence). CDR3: CASSLLEAPTGELFF. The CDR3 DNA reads TGTGCCAGCAGCTTATTGGAGGCGCCTACCGGGGAGCTGTTTTTT. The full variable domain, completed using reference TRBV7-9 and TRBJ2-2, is DTGVSQNPRHKITKRGQNVTFRCDPISEHNRLYWYRQTLGQGPEFLTYFQNEAQLEKSRLLSDRFSAERPKGSFSTLEIQRTEQGDSAMYLCASSLLEAPTGELFFGEGSRLTVL.

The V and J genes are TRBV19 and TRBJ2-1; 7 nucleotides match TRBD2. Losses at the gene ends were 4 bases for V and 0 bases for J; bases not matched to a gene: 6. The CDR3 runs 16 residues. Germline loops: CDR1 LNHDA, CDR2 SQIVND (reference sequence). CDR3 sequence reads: CASSSLAGDSYNEQFF. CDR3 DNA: TGTGCCAGTAGTAGTCTGGCGGGGGACTCCTACAATGAGCAGTTCTTC.

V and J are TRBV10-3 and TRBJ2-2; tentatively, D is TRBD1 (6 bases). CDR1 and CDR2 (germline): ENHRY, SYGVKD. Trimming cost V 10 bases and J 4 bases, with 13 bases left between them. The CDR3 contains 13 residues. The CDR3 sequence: CATTGHLTGELFF. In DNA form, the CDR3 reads TGTGCCACTACGGGACACCTCACCGGGGAGCTGTTTTTT.

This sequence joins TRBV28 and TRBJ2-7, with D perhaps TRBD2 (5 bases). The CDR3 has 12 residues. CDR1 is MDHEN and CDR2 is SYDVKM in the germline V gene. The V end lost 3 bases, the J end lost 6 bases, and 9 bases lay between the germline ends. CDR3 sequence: CASSFRDPEQYF. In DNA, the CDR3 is TGTGCCAGCAGTTTTCGGGATCCCGAGCAGTACTTC.

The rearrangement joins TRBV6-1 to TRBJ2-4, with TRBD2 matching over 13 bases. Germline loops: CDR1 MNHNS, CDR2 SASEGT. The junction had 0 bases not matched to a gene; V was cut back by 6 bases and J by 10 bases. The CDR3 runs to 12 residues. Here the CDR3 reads CASRGLAGIQYF. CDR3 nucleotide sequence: TGTGCCAGCAGGGGACTAGCGGGGATTCAGTACTTC.